This TCR beta chain was found in a study of vaccination effects on CD4 cells after COVID-19. Whole-study context: Each participant was administered two doses of either the BNT162b2 or the mRNA-1273 vaccine.

This CDR3 comprises 13 residues. Germline lookup yields CDR1 MDHEN and CDR2 SYDVKM. Trimming took off 10 bases at V and 1 base at J, with 13 bases between the two ends. Method: immunoSEQ multiplex PCR; TCRdb's copy keeps in-frame clones and lacks some. Counted here are 65,000 to 90,000 clones, around 74% occurring once; the ten biggest clones make up 2.5% to 3%. About this clone: Its antigen remains unknown.

Sequencing followed a ViraFEST assay step that expanded antigen-specific CD4+ T cells with viral peptide pools. It was after more than 8 days of culture that CD4+ T cells were isolated. Neither prior SARS-CoV-2 infection nor positive nucleocapsid antibodies were present in the vaccine recipients. Each well held 1.5 million to 2 million PBMC cultured with roughly 10 ug/ml peptides and about 10 IU/ml IL-2. The clonotype comes from a human donor who received a COVID-19 vaccine. The specimen was CD4+ T cells from PBMCs cultured with HCoV-NL63 spike peptides, collected before COVID-19 vaccination. The rearrangement uses TRBV28 and TRBJ1-1; D possibly corresponds to TRBD1 (5 bases). Here the CDR3 DNA reads TGTGCCATAAAGGGGTCCGGGAACACTGAAGCTTTCTTT. Encoded protein: CAIKGSGNTEAFF.